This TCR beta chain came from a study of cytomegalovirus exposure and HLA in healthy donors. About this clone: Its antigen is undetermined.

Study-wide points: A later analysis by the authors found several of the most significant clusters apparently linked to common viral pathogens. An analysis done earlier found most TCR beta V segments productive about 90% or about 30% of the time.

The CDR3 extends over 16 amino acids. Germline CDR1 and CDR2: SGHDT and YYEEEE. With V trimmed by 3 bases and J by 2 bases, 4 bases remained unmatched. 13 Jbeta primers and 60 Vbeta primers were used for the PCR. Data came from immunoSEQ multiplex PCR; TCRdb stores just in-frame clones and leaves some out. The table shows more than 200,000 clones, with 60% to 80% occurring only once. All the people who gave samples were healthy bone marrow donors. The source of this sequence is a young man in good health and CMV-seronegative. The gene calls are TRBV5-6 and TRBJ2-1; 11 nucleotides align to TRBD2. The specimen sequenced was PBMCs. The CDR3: CASSSGGLAAYNEQFF. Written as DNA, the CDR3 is TGTGCCAGCAGCTCGGGGGGACTAGCGGCCTACAATGAGCAGTTCTTC. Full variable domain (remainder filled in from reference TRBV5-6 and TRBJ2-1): DAGVTQSPTHLIKTRGQQVTLRCSPKSGHDTVSWYQQALGQGPQFIFQYYEEEERQRGNFPDRFSGHQFPNYSSELNVNALLLGDSALYLCASSSGGLAAYNEQFFGPGTRLTVL.